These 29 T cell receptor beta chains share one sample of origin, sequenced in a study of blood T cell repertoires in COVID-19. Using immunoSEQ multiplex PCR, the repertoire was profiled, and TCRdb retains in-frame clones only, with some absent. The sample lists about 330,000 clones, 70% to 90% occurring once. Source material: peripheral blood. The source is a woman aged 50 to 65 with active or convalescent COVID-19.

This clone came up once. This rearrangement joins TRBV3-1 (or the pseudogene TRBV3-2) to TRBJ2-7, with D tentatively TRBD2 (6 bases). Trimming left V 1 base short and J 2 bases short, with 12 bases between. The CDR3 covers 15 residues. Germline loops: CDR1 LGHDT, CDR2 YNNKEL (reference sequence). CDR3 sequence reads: CASSQVLASTYEQYF. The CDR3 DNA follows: TGTGCCAGCAGCCAAGTCCTAGCGAGCACCTACGAGCAGTACTTC.

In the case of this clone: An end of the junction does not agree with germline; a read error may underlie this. In DNA, the CDR3 is TGTGCCAGTTCACCACTTTACGGGAGCACTGAAGCTTTCTTT. Amino acids: CASSPLYGSTEAFF. The chain has TRBV18 and TRBJ1-1; D remains unclear. This CDR3 is 14 amino acids long. Germline V gene data show CDR1 as KGHSH and CDR2 as LQKENI.

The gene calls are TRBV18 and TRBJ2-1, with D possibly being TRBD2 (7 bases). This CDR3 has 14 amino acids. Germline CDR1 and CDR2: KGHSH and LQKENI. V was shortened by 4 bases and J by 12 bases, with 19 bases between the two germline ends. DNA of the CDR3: TGTGCCAGCTCACTCATCCGACAGGCGGGGGTGCAGTTCTTC. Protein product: CASSLIRQAGVQFF.

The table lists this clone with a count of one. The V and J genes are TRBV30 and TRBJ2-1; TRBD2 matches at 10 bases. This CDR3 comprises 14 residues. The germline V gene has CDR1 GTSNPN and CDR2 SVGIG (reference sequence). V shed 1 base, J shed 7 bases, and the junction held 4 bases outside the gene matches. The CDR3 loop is CAWSGVAGGNEQFF. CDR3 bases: TGTGCCTGGAGTGGGGTAGCGGGAGGTAATGAGCAGTTCTTC.

This CDR3 reads CAWSRGGASGNTIYF. The CDR3 nucleotides read TGTGCCTGGAGCCGAGGAGGGGCCTCTGGAAACACCATATATTTT. V gene TRBV30 combines with J gene TRBJ1-3; D might be TRBD1 (5 bases). The germline CDR1 and CDR2 sequences are GTSNPN and SVGIG (reference sequence). The CDR3 extends over 15 amino acids. Trimming removed 3 bases at V and 0 bases at J, with 12 bases between.

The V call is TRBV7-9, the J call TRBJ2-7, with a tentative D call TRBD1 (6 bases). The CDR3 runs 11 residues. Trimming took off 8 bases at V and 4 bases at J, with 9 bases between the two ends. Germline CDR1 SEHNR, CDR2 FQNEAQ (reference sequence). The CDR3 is CASSTGYEQYF. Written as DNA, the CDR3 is TGTGCCAGCTCGACAGGATACGAGCAGTACTTC.

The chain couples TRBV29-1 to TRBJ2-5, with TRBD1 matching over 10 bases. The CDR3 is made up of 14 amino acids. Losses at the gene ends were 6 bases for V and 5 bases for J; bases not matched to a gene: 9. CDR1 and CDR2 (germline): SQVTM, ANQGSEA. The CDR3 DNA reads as TGCAGCGTGCGACAGGGGGCAGTACGGGAGACCCAGTACTTC. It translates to CSVRQGAVRETQYF.

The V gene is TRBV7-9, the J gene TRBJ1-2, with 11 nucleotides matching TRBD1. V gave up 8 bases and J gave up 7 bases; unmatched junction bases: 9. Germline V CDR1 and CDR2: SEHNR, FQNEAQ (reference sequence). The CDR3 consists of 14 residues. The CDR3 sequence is CASEDRTGGGGYTF. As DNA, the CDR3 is TGTGCCAGCGAGGACAGGACAGGGGGCGGTGGCTACACCTTC.

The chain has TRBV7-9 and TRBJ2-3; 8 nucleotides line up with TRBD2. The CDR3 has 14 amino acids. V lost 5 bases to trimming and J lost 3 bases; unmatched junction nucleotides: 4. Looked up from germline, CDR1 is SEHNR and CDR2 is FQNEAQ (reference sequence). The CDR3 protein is CASSAAGVTDTQYF. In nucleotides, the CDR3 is TGTGCCAGCAGCGCAGCGGGAGTTACAGATACGCAGTATTTT.

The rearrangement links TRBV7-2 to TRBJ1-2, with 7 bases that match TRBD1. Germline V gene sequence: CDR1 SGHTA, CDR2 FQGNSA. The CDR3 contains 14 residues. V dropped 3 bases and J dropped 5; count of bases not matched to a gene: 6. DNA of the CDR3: TGTGCCAGCAGCTTGGCGGACAGGAGTTATGGCTACACCTTC. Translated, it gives CASSLADRSYGYTF.

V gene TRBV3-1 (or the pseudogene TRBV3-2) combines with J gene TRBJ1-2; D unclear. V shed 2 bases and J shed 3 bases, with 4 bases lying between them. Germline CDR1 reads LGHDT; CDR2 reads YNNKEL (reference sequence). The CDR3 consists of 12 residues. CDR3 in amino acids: CASSQQDYGYTF. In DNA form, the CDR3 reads TGTGCCAGCAGCCAACAGGACTATGGCTACACCTTC.

Here the CDR3 DNA reads TGTGCCAGCAGCGTAGACTGGACACCGAACACCGGGGAGCTGTTTTTT. Its protein product is CASSVDWTPNTGELFF. This chain links TRBV9 with TRBJ2-2, with D perhaps matching TRBD1 (5 bases). The CDR3 has 16 residues. CDR1 and CDR2 (germline): SGDLS, YYNGEE. V dropped 0 bases and J dropped 0 bases, with 9 bases sitting between them.

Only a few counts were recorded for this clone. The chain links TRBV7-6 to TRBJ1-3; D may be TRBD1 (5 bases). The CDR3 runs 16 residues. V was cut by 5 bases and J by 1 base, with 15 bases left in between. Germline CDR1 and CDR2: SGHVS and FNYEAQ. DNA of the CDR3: TGTGCCAGCAGCGCATCCACAGGACCTTCTGGAAACACCATATATTTT. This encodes CASSASTGPSGNTIYF.

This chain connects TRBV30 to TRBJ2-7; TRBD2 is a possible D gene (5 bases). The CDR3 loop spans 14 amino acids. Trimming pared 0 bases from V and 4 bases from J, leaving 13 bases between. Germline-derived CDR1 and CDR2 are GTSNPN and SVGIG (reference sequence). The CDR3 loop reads CAWSVGGGAYEQYF. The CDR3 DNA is TGTGCCTGGAGTGTAGGTGGAGGTGCATACGAGCAGTACTTC.

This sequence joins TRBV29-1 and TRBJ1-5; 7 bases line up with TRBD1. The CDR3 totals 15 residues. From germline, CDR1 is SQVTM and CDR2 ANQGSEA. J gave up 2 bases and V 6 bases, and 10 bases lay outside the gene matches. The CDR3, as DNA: TGCAGCGTGGCAACAGGGGCGAGGGGCAATCAGCCCCAGCATTTT. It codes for CSVATGARGNQPQHF.

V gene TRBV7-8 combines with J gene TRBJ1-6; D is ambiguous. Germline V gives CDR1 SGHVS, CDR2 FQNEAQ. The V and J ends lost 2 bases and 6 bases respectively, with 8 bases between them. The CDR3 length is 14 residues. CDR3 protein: CASSLSGTNSPLHF. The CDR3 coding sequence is TGTGCCAGCAGCTTAAGTGGCACTAATTCACCCCTCCACTTT.

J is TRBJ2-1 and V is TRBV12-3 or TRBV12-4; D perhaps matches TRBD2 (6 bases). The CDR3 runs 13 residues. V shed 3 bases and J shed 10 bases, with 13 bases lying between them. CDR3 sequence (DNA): TGTGCCAGCAGTTTCCGGCGGCTAGCGGAGCAGTTCTTC. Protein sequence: CASSFRRLAEQFF.

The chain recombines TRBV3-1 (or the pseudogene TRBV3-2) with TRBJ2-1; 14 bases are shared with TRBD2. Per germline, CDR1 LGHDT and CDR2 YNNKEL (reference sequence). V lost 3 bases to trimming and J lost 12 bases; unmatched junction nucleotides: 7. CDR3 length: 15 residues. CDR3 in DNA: TGTGCCAGCAGCCACTCGGGGACTAGCGGGGGCCGGCAGTTCTTC. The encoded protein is CASSHSGTSGGRQFF.

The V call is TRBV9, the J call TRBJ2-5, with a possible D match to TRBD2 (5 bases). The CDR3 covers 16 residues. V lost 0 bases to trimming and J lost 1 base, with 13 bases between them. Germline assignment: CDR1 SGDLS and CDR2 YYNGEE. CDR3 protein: CASSVVPGWGQETQYF. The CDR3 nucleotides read TGTGCCAGCAGCGTAGTTCCGGGATGGGGCCAAGAGACCCAGTACTTC. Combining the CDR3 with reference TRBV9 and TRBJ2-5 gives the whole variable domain DSGVTQTPKHLITATGQRVTLRCSPRSGDLSVYWYQQSLDQGLQFLIQYYNGEERAKGNILERFSAQQFPDLHSELNLSSLELGDSALYFCASSVVPGWGQETQYFGPGTRLLVL.

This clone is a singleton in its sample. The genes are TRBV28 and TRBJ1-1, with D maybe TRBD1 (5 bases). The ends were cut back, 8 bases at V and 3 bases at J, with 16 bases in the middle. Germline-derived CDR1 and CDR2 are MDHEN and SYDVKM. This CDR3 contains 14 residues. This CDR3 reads CASDHPRGYTEAFF. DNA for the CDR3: TGTGCCAGCGACCACCCGCGGGGGTACACTGAAGCTTTCTTT.

For the CDR3, the DNA is TGTGCCAGCAGCCAACCCTCCCCTGGGGGGACTGAAGCTTTCTTT. As protein: CASSQPSPGGTEAFF. This chain uses TRBV3-1 (or the pseudogene TRBV3-2) with TRBJ1-1; D may be TRBD1 (5 bases). Per germline, CDR1 LGHDT and CDR2 YNNKEL (reference sequence). Trimming removed 2 bases from V and 5 bases from J, with 15 bases in between. This CDR3 is built from 15 residues.

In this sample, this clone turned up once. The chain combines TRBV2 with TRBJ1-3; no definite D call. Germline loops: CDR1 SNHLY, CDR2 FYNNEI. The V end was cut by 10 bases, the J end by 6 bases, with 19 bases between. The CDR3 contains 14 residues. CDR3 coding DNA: TGTGCCACCGGGGAAGGGAAGTCGGTAAACACCATATATTTT. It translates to CATGEGKSVNTIYF.

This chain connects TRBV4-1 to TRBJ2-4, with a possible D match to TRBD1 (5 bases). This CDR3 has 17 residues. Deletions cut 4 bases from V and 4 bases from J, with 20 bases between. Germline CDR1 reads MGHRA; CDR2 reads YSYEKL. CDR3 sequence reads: CASSPIPIRGEKNIQYF. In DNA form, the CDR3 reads TGCGCCAGCAGCCCCATCCCTATAAGGGGCGAGAAAAACATTCAGTACTTC.

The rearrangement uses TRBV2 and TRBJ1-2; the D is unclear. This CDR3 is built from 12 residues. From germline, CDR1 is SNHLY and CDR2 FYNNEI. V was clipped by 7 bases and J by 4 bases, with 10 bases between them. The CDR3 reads CASNGGLYGYTF. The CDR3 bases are TGTGCCAGCAATGGCGGGCTCTATGGCTACACCTTC.

CDR3 sequence (DNA): TGTGCCAGCAGTTCCGGACAGTCGCAGTTCTTC. Translated: CASSSGQSQFF. This chain joins TRBV6-2 or TRBV6-3 and TRBJ2-1; a weak D match, TRBD1 (6 bases). The CDR3 length is 11 residues. The ends were cut back, 4 bases at V and 12 bases at J, with 10 bases in the middle. Germline assignment: CDR1 MNHEY and CDR2 SVGEGT.

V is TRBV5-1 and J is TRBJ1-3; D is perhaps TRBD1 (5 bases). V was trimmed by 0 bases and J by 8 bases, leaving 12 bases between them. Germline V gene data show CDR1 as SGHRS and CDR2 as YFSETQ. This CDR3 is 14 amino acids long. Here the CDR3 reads CASSLAPPGDTIYF. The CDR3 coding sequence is TGCGCCAGCAGCTTGGCCCCCCCGGGGGACACCATATATTTT.

As DNA, the CDR3 is TGTGCCAGCAGTTCTTCCCGGGGGGGGTACCAAGAGACCCAGTACTTC. It is translated as CASSSSRGGYQETQYF. The chain combines TRBV28 with TRBJ2-5, with 8 positions matching TRBD2. V gave up 4 bases and J gave up 0 bases; unmatched junction bases: 7. Per the germline V gene, CDR1 is MDHEN and CDR2 is SYDVKM. The CDR3 spans 16 residues.

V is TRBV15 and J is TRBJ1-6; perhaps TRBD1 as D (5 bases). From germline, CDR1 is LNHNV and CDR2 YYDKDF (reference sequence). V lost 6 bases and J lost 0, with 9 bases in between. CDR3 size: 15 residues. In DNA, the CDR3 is TGTGCCACCAGAGGGGCGAGCTCCTATAATTCACCCCTCCACTTT. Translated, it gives CATRGASSYNSPLHF.

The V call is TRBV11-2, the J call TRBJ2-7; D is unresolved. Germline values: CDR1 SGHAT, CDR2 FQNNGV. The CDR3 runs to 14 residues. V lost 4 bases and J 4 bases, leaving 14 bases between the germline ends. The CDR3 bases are TGTGCCAGCAGCTACAGACGTGTCGGATACGAGCAGTACTTC. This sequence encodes CASSYRRVGYEQYF.